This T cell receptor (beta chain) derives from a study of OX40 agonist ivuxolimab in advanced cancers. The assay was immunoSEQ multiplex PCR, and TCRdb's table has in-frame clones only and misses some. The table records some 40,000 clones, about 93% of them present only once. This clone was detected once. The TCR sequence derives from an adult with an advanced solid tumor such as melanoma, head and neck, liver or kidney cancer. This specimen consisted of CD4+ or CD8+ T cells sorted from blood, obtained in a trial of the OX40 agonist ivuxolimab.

The CDR3 DNA follows: TGTGCCAGCAGTCCACAGGGCCCCTCCTACGAGCAGTACTTC. Amino acids: CASSPQGPSYEQYF. The V gene is TRBV6-1, the J gene TRBJ2-7; possible D gene TRBD1, 6 bases. The V and J ends lost 5 bases and 0 bases respectively, with 11 bases between them. This CDR3 is built from 14 residues. Germline lookup yields CDR1 MNHNS and CDR2 SASEGT.